One TCR beta chain is described in this entry. In the sorted-subset replicate PCRs, 150 to 200 ng DNA, around 30,000 T cell genomes, was used. Method: immunoSEQ multiplex PCR; TCRdb's copy keeps in-frame clones and lacks some. The sample lists a few million clones, around 95% occurring once. These data come from a study of shared clonotypes between healthy human individuals. Study details: CD4 naive cells filled three plates per donor, CD4 memory three, CD8 naive two and CD8 memory one.

Per germline, CDR1 MDHEN and CDR2 SYDVKM. The CDR3 length is 16 residues. Trimming stripped 0 bases from V and 5 bases from J, with 15 bases between. The TCR sequence derives from a man younger than 35 in good health. Material for sequencing was naive CD4+ T cells sorted from blood. Subset denoted: CD45RA+ positively selected. J is TRBJ2-3 and V is TRBV28, with D perhaps given as TRBD1 or TRBD2 (5 bases each). The CDR3 here is CASSLWAGSLGDTQYF. The CDR3 region has the DNA TGTGCCAGCAGTTTATGGGCAGGGAGCCTGGGAGATACGCAGTATTTT.